The rows below give T cell receptor beta chains drawn from one sample of a study of T-cell reconstitution after alpha-beta-depleted transplantation in children. One entry per CDR3 protein results from TCRdb running MiXCR on the PCR reads. The repertoire consists of about 20,000 distinct CDR3 sequences, with about 11% occurring once and the leading ten covering 20% to 25%. Source: PBMCs from the stem cell graft donor, taken from the stem cell graft. The receptor set was obtained from a human donor who donated a stem cell graft to a child with chronic granulomatous disease. The CDR3 runs from the conserved cysteine through the conserved F or W. Each record gives: clone size, V gene, D gene, J gene, CDR3 DNA, CDR3 protein. The D gene is left open where the match is weak. Size values are once, few and many counts, or a class for expanded clones, and some rows have none.

many	TRBV28	TRBD1	TRBJ1-1	TGTGCCAGCAGTGCCCGGGACAGGGTTTTCACTGAAGCTTTCTTT	CASSARDRVFTEAFF
many	TRBV5-1	TRBD1	TRBJ2-1	TGCGCCAGCAGCTTGGCCTGGCAGGGGGACGCAGACAATGAGCAGTTCTTC	CASSLAWQGDADNEQFF
few	TRBV18	TRBD1	TRBJ2-1	TGTGCCAGCTCAGGGAACAGGGGTGACAATGAGCAGTTCTTC	CASSGNRGDNEQFF
.	TRBV5-1	.	TRBJ2-1	TGCGCCAGCAGCCGAGACAGGGGGCTAGCGGGAGATTACAATGAGCAGTTCTTC	CASSRDRGLAGDYNEQFF
many	TRBV5-1	.	TRBJ2-2	TGCGCCAGCAGACGTAGCACCGGGGAGCTGTTTTTT	CASRRSTGELFF
many	TRBV6-5	.	TRBJ1-1	TGTGCCAGCAGTTACTCGGGGGGGGGCACTGAAGCTTTCTTT	CASSYSGGGTEAFF
many	TRBV20-1	.	TRBJ1-2	TGCAGTGCTAGAGATCCCGGGGGTGGTGGCTACACCTTC	CSARDPGGGGYTF
many	TRBV4-1	.	TRBJ2-5	TGCGCCAGCGCCCCACACACGGGGACCGGAGAGACCCAGTACTTC	CASAPHTGTGETQYF
many	TRBV9	.	TRBJ2-5	TGTGCCAGCAGCGTCCAACTAGACGCGGAGACCCAGTACTTC	CASSVQLDAETQYF
.	TRBV29-1	.	TRBJ1-3	TGCAGCGTTGCTCCTATGGGGGGAAACACCATATATTTT	CSVAPMGGNTIYF
many	TRBV3-1	TRBD1	TRBJ1-1	TGTGCCAGCAGCCAAGATGTTGGACAGGTCACTGAAGCTTTCTTT	CASSQDVGQVTEAFF
many	TRBV5-1	.	TRBJ1-2	TGCGCCAGCAATGGTGTTGAAGGCTACACCTTC	CASNGVEGYTF
.	TRBV25-1	.	TRBJ1-3	TGTGCCAGCAGTGAATGGCGGGACTCTGGAAACACCATATATTTC	CASSEWRDSGNTIYF
.	TRBV4-1	TRBD1	TRBJ1-4	TGCGCCAGCAGCCAAGCCCGGGACAGGGGCGAAAAACTGTTTTTT	CASSQARDRGEKLFF
many	TRBV4-1	.	TRBJ1-2	TGCGCCTCTAGGGGAGAAAAAAACTATGGCTACACCTTC	CASRGEKNYGYTF
many	TRBV15	TRBD2	TRBJ2-3	TGTGCCGTGGGACTAGCGGGGTTGAATACGCAGTATTTT	CAVGLAGLNTQYF
medium-sized	TRBV5-1	.	TRBJ2-5	TGCGCCAGCAGCTTGGCCGAAAGGACCCACTTGAAGACCCAGTACTTC	CASSLAERTHLKTQYF
many	TRBV20-1	TRBD2	TRBJ2-1	TGCTGTGCCAAACTAGCGGGGGGGCAAGTAGGCTACAATGAGCAGTTCTTC	CCAKLAGGQVGYNEQFF
medium-sized	TRBV20-1	.	TRBJ1-4	TGCAGTGCCCTGCGAGTGGTACTGTTTTTT	CSALRVVLFF
many	TRBV27	.	TRBJ1-1	TGTGCCAGCAGTCCGACGGGCGACACTGAAGCTTTCTTT	CASSPTGDTEAFF
many	TRBV11-2	TRBD1	TRBJ2-3	TGTGCCAGCAGCCCCCGGACAGGGGATAGAACAGATACGCAGTATTTT	CASSPRTGDRTDTQYF
many	TRBV5-1	.	TRBJ2-3	TGCGCCAGCAGCTTGGAAGGAGATACGCAGTATTTT	CASSLEGDTQYF
.	TRBV3-1	.	TRBJ1-1	TGTGCCAGCAGCCAACCCGGGAGGAGAGCTGAAGCTTTCTTT	CASSQPGRRAEAFF
.	TRBV3-1	TRBD2	TRBJ2-1	TGTGCCTGCAGTTGCGGGACTAGCGGGATAAGCTCCTACAATGAGCAGTTCTTC	CACSCGTSGISSYNEQFF
many	TRBV27	TRBD1	TRBJ2-3	TGTGCCAGCAGCCTAACCGGGACAGGCACAGATACGCAGTATTTT	CASSLTGTGTDTQYF
many	TRBV29-1	.	TRBJ1-4	TGCAGCGTTGAGGGGGACACTAATGAAAAACTGTTTTTT	CSVEGDTNEKLFF
.	TRBV6-1	TRBD1	TRBJ1-1	TGTGCCAGCCTAACAGGGGCTACTGAAGCTTTCTTT	CASLTGATEAFF
many	TRBV7-9	.	TRBJ2-7	TGTGCCAGCAGCTTAGTGAGTGGGGCCTACTACGAGCAGTACTTC	CASSLVSGAYYEQYF
many	TRBV20-1	.	TRBJ1-2	TGCAGTGCGGGGCCTTTTGGAGGCTACACCTTC	CSAGPFGGYTF
many	TRBV4-2	.	TRBJ1-5	TGTGCCAGCAGCCAACTCAATCAGCCCCAGCATTTT	CASSQLNQPQHF
many	TRBV29-1	TRBD1	TRBJ2-7	TGCAGCGTTGCCCGGACAGGGGCCTACGAGCAGTACTTC	CSVARTGAYEQYF
many	TRBV29-1	TRBD1	TRBJ2-3	TGCAGCGTCGGAACAGGGGGCCGTGGAACAGATACGCAGTATTTT	CSVGTGGRGTDTQYF
many	TRBV29-1	TRBD1	TRBJ1-2	TGCAGCGTTGAAGCAGATGGCCGGGACAGGTTAATCTATGGCTACACCTTC	CSVEADGRDRLIYGYTF
many	TRBV29-1	.	TRBJ1-2	TGCAGCGCTGAGGGCGGCATCTTCTATGGCTACACCTTC	CSAEGGIFYGYTF
many	TRBV12-3/TRBV12-4	.	TRBJ1-2	TGTGCCAGCAGTAGACTCGCGGGGCGTGAGGCTGATGGCTACACCTTC	CASSRLAGREADGYTF
many	TRBV5-1	.	TRBJ2-3	TGCGCCAGCAGCTTGGACTACGACGGCACAGATACGCAGTATTTT	CASSLDYDGTDTQYF
many	TRBV28	TRBD1	TRBJ2-3	TGTGCCAGCAGTCTAGGACAGGGGGCTTCAAGCACAGATACGCAGTATTTT	CASSLGQGASSTDTQYF
.	TRBV2	.	TRBJ1-4	TGTGCCAGCAGTTCGGAGGGGGGGCGCAATGAAAAACTGTTTTTT	CASSSEGGRNEKLFF
many	TRBV7-8	TRBD2	TRBJ2-1	TGTGCCAGCAGCTTAGGGGTAGCGGGCCGCTCCTACAATGAGCAGTTCTTC	CASSLGVAGRSYNEQFF
many	TRBV9	.	TRBJ1-1	TGTGCCAGCAGTCCCGGAACTGAAGCTTTCTTT	CASSPGTEAFF